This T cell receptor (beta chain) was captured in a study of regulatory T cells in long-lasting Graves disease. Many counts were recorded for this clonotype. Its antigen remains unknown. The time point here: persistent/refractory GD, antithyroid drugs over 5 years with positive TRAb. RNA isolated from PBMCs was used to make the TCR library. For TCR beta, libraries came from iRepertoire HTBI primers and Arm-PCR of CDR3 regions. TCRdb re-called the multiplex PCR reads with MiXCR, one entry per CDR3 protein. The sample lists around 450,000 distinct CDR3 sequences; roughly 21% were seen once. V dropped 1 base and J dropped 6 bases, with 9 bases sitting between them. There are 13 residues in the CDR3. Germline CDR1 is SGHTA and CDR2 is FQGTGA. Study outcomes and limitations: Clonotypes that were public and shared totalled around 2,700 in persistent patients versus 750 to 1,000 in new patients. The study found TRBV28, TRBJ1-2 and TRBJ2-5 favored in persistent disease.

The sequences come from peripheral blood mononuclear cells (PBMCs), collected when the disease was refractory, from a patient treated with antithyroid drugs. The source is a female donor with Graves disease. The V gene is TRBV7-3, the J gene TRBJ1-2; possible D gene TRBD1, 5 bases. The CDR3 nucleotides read TGTGCCAGCAGCTTAAGGGACGGGGATGGCTACACCTTC. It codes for CASSLRDGDGYTF.